This T cell receptor beta chain was profiled in a study of post-analysis software for immune sequencing data. General observations from the study: Four to six TRBV segments were more frequent in patients than controls; TRBV5-6, TRBV5-1 and TRBV20-1 belonged to this group. Multiple sclerosis was associated with a significant reduction in normalized Chao1 diversity relative to controls.

V was trimmed by 3 bases and J by 6 bases, leaving 18 bases between them. This CDR3 comprises 15 residues. Germline values: CDR1 SGHTA, CDR2 FQGNSA. This clonotype has just a few counts. Its antigen is undetermined. Libraries were made from TCR beta cDNA, and they carried unique molecular identifiers. TCRdb analysed the PCR reads with MiXCR anew, one entry per CDR3 protein. The table includes about 160,000 distinct CDR3 sequences, 35% to 40% detected once. This receptor was identified in a girl between 10 and 17 years old with multiple sclerosis. The chain is built from TRBV7-2 and TRBJ2-7, with a weak D call TRBD2 (6 bases). The sequencing used blood, collected after autologous hematopoietic stem cell transplantation. In nucleotides, the CDR3 is TGTGCCAGCAGCTTGGATCGGGGGAGGCAGAGCGAGCAGTACTTC. Its translation is CASSLDRGRQSEQYF.